The 8 T cell receptor beta chains listed next were all sequenced from one sample in a study of blood T cells in healthy people across ages. Primers used in a second PCR of about 6 to 11 cycles were a sample-barcoded 5' primer and a J-beta primer mix. TCRdb called the 5' RACE reads again in MiXCR, with one record for every CDR3 protein. Of about 1.6 million distinct CDR3 sequences listed, 30% to 40% were seen once; the top ten hold 11%. The specimen was blood. These receptor sequences come from a woman aged 25 to 39 in good health.

A few counts support this clonotype. CDR3 loop: CASGTSGPYEQYF. The CDR3 nucleotides read TGTGCCAGCGGGACTAGCGGACCCTACGAGCAGTACTTC. V and J are TRBV27 and TRBJ2-7; 11 bases fit TRBD2. V was pared by 8 bases and J by 2 bases, with 2 bases of the junction left unmatched. The CDR3 runs 13 residues. The V gene's germline CDR1 is MNHEY and CDR2 SMNVEV (reference sequence).

This clonotype was seen more than once but under ten times. This chain uses TRBV5-1 with TRBJ2-3; 8 bases agree with TRBD2. The V segment lost 2 bases and the J segment 1 base; nucleotides outside the gene matches: 6. The germline V gene has CDR1 SGHRS and CDR2 YFSETQ. This CDR3 is 16 amino acids long. The CDR3 DNA follows: TGCGCCAGCAGCTTCATTAGCGGGAAGGGCACAGATACGCAGTATTTT. Translating it yields CASSFISGKGTDTQYF.

The chain joins TRBV20-1 to TRBJ2-7; D may be TRBD2 (6 bases). This CDR3 has 11 residues. Trimming stripped 4 bases from V and 5 bases from J, with 9 bases between. CDR1 and CDR2 (germline): DFQATT, SNEGSKA (reference sequence). CDR3 nucleotides: TGCAGTGCTATGCCGGGGGACGAGCAGTACTTC. Protein sequence: CSAMPGDEQYF.

The CDR3 reads CASSQLADNYGYTF. In DNA, the CDR3 is TGTGCCAGCAGCCAATTGGCCGATAACTATGGCTACACCTTC. The J gene is TRBJ1-2, the V gene TRBV3-1; D not resolved. Germline V gene data show CDR1 as LGHDT and CDR2 as YNNKEL (reference sequence). CDR3 size: 14 residues. The germline V and J ends were trimmed by 2 bases and 1 base, with 8 bases remaining between them.

J is TRBJ2-6 and V is TRBV6-5; D not resolved. The V gene lost 7 bases and the J gene lost 2 bases, with 12 bases spanning the gap. The CDR3 has 15 residues. Germline CDR1 reads MNHEY; CDR2 reads SVGAGI. The CDR3 loop is CASTFSRTGANVLTF. The CDR3 DNA sequence: TGTGCCAGCACTTTTAGTCGAACTGGGGCCAACGTCCTGACTTTC.

The gene calls are TRBV3-1 and TRBJ2-2, with a weak D call TRBD2 (6 bases). V was pared by 7 bases and J by 3 bases, with 12 bases between. Germline V gives CDR1 LGHDT, CDR2 YNNKEL (reference sequence). The CDR3 is made up of 14 amino acids. DNA of the CDR3: TGTGCCAGCAAGGATTGGGGGGACACCGGGGAGCTGTTTTTT. This gives the protein CASKDWGDTGELFF.

This clonotype was observed a handful of times. The chain couples TRBV4-1 to TRBJ2-3; TRBD2 is a possible D gene (6 bases). From germline, CDR1 is MGHRA and CDR2 YSYEKL. Trimming left V 1 base short and J 6 bases short, with 14 bases between. The CDR3 covers 15 residues. CDR3 coding DNA: TGCGCCAGCAGCCAAGTACTAGCCCGGGCGGATACGCAGTATTTT. This sequence encodes CASSQVLARADTQYF.

The V and J genes are TRBV4-1 and TRBJ2-1; 8 bases are shared with TRBD2. The CDR3 is made up of 17 amino acids. Trimming took 4 bases from V and 5 from J; bases not matched to a gene: 13. The germline V gene has CDR1 MGHRA and CDR2 YSYEKL. The CDR3 DNA reads as TGCGCCAGCAGCCTAGTCATGTCTGGACTAGCCCACAATGAGCAGTTCTTC. Its translation is CASSLVMSGLAHNEQFF.